The 5 T cell receptor beta chains reported below all come from one sample, sequenced in a study of shared clonotypes between healthy human individuals. The repertoire was sequenced with immunoSEQ multiplex PCR; TCRdb's copy has only in-frame clones and lacks some. The sample has about 980,000 clones, more than 75% seen once. Sample: memory CD4+ T cells sorted from blood. The subset: CD45RA-negative fraction. These receptors originate from a man between 18 and 29 years old in good health.

This clone appeared a few times. The chain has TRBV30 and TRBJ1-1; D possibly corresponds to TRBD1 (6 bases). Trimming shortened V by 2 bases and J by 11 bases, and 12 bases separated the two germline ends. The CDR3 contains 11 residues. CDR1 and CDR2 (germline): GTSNPN, SVGIG (reference sequence). The CDR3 reads CAWSLGAWAFF. The CDR3 coding sequence is TGTGCCTGGAGTTTGGGGGCTTGGGCTTTCTTT.

The chain has TRBV19 and TRBJ1-3; a weak D match, TRBD1 (5 bases). Between the trimmed V and J ends, which lost 5 bases and 3 bases, there was a span of 14 bases. This CDR3 is built from 15 residues. The V gene's germline CDR1 is LNHDA and CDR2 SQIVND (reference sequence). CDR3 coding DNA: TGTGCCAGTAGTGCCGCGCAGGGATATGGAAACACCATATATTTT. Protein: CASSAAQGYGNTIYF.

V usage is TRBV7-3 and J usage is TRBJ1-1; D remains ambiguous. Trimming took 1 base from V and 3 from J, leaving 6 bases between them. This CDR3 region has 13 residues. Germline V gene sequence: CDR1 SGHTA, CDR2 FQGTGA. CDR3 sequence reads: CASSLRLDTEAFF. DNA of the CDR3: TGTGCCAGCAGCTTAAGACTAGACACTGAAGCTTTCTTT.

The rearrangement uses TRBV6-1 and TRBJ2-5; TRBD1 aligns across 9 bases. This CDR3 has 14 amino acids. Germline lookup yields CDR1 MNHNS and CDR2 SASEGT. Trimming at V came to 5 bases and at J to 4 bases, leaving 5 bases not matched to a gene. The CDR3 DNA sequence: TGTGCCAGCAGTTCTGGGACAGGGACAGAGACCCAGTACTTC. Its translation: CASSSGTGTETQYF.

CDR3 sequence: CASRAVQDSYEQYF. CDR3 nucleotide sequence: TGTGCCAGCCGGGCCGTACAGGACTCCTACGAGCAGTACTTC. V usage is TRBV27 and J usage is TRBJ2-7, with D maybe TRBD1 (5 bases). The length of the CDR3 is 14 residues. V lost 8 bases, J lost 0 bases, and 14 bases lay in between. The germline V gene has CDR1 MNHEY and CDR2 SMNVEV (reference sequence).